The 9 T cell receptor beta chains reported below all come from one sample, sequenced in a study of blood T cell repertoires in COVID-19. Sequencing used immunoSEQ multiplex PCR; TCRdb keeps in-frame clones, though not all of them. The sample lists approximately 150,000 clones; about nine tenths were seen once. The sequenced sample consisted of peripheral blood. Receptors were obtained from a woman aged 45 to 65 with acute or convalescent COVID-19.

This chain joins TRBV7-9 and TRBJ2-3; D call uncertain. Germline V gives CDR1 SEHNR, CDR2 FQNEAQ (reference sequence). The CDR3 runs 16 residues. V gave up 3 bases and J gave up 4 bases, with 17 bases separating them. The CDR3 nucleotides are TGTGCCAGCAGCTTCCCGGTTTCTGCGTCTCCAGATACGCAGTATTTT. This sequence encodes CASSFPVSASPDTQYF.

This rearrangement joins TRBV6-1 to TRBJ1-5, with TRBD1 identical over 12 bases. This CDR3 region has 16 residues. V lost 3 bases, J lost 2 bases, and 2 bases stayed unmatched. Germline V gives CDR1 MNHNS, CDR2 SASEGT. In DNA, the CDR3 is TGTGCCAGCAGTGAGGGGACAGGGGGCGGCAATCAGCCCCAGCATTTT. As protein: CASSEGTGGGNQPQHF.

V and J are TRBV7-3 and TRBJ1-1, with no clear D. The CDR3 sequence is 16 residues long. V was clipped by 4 bases and J by 0 bases, with 15 bases between them. The germline CDR1 and CDR2 sequences are SGHTA and FQGTGA. DNA of the CDR3: TGTGCCAGCAGCTCTGAAGACATGATTTTGAACACTGAAGCTTTCTTT. Amino acids: CASSSEDMILNTEAFF.

The V and J genes are TRBV7-3 and TRBJ2-1, with 8 bases aligning to TRBD2. Germline trimming cut 4 bases from V and 9 bases from J; bases unmatched to any gene: 8. Germline loops: CDR1 SGHTA, CDR2 FQGTGA. The CDR3 contains 14 residues. The CDR3 region is CASSSGLEVTEQFF. The CDR3 region has the DNA TGTGCCAGCAGCTCGGGACTAGAGGTAACTGAGCAGTTCTTC.

This rearrangement joins TRBV19 to TRBJ1-3; no firm D call. This CDR3 comprises 15 residues. Germline V gene data show CDR1 as LNHDA and CDR2 as SQIVND (reference sequence). V lost 5 bases and J 0 bases, leaving 11 bases between the germline ends. The CDR3 DNA sequence: TGTGCCAGTAGTCCCTCCATGGCCTCTGGAAACACCATATATTTT. It yields the protein CASSPSMASGNTIYF. The full variable domain, its missing parts supplied by reference TRBV19 and TRBJ1-3, is DGGITQSPKYLFRKEGQNVTLSCEQNLNHDAMYWYRQDPGQGLRLIYYSQIVNDFQKGDIAEGYSVSREKKESFPLTVTSAQKNPTAFYLCASSPSMASGNTIYFGEGSWLTVV.

The genes are TRBV6-5 and TRBJ1-1, with 8 bases matching TRBD1. The CDR3 is made up of 14 amino acids. Germline CDR1 is MNHEY and CDR2 is SVGAGI. J gave up 4 bases and V 4 bases, and 5 bases lay outside the gene matches. This CDR3 is CASSSDTGGTEAFF. CDR3 bases: TGTGCCAGCAGTTCCGACACAGGGGGCACTGAAGCTTTCTTT.

CDR3 loop: CASSTGTGDDEQYF. The CDR3 coding sequence is TGCGCCAGCAGTACCGGGACAGGGGACGACGAGCAGTACTTC. This chain joins TRBV5-1 and TRBJ2-7, with TRBD1 matching 10 bases. CDR3 length: 14 residues. Germline values: CDR1 SGHRS, CDR2 YFSETQ. The J segment lost 5 bases and the V segment lost 5 bases, leaving 7 bases of the junction unmatched.

This clone was observed a single time. The gene calls are TRBV25-1 and TRBJ2-7; 11 bases match TRBD2. CDR1 is MGHDK and CDR2 is SYGVNS in the germline V gene. After removal of 10 bases from V and 2 bases from J, the junction contained 4 bases not matched to a gene. This CDR3 is 13 amino acids long. The CDR3 reads CATTSGSPYEQYF. The DNA of the CDR3 is TGTGCCACTACTAGCGGGAGCCCCTACGAGCAGTACTTC.

The chain combines TRBV7-3 with TRBJ2-7; 11 bases match TRBD2. Germline V gene data show CDR1 as SGHTA and CDR2 as FQGTGA. The trim removed 4 bases at V and 1 base at J, leaving 3 bases unmatched. This CDR3 has 15 residues. The CDR3: CASSYTSGGSYEQYF. CDR3 in DNA: TGTGCCAGCAGCTATACTAGCGGGGGTTCCTACGAGCAGTACTTC. Full variable domain (rest looked up from reference TRBV7-3 and TRBJ2-7): GAGVSQTPSNKVTEKGKYVELRCDPISGHTALYWYRQSLGQGPEFLIYFQGTGAADDSGLPNDRFFAVRPEGSVSTLKIQRTERGDSAVYLCASSYTSGGSYEQYFGPGTRLTVT.